Here is one TCR beta chain with its context. Its antigen is unidentified. Here immunoSEQ multiplex PCR was the method, and the copy in TCRdb shows in-frame clones only, minus some. The repertoire holds roughly 120,000 clones, 88% seen once, with less than 6% in the top ten. This entry belongs to a study of T cell responses to AZD1222 COVID-19 vaccine. For the study at large: Both about-4-week and about-12-week second-dose recipients were combined. Broader study findings: Clonal diversity may have been underestimated, and the donors were mostly white British, with more females than males.

Trimming removed 3 bases from V and 5 bases from J, with 14 bases in between. Looked up from germline, CDR1 is MDHEN and CDR2 is SYDVKM. The CDR3 totals 15 residues. Sample: peripheral blood, taken on day 0 of AZD1222 vaccination. The sequence was collected from an adult in good health. The chain couples TRBV28 to TRBJ1-5; weak D call: TRBD1 (5 bases). CDR3 DNA sequence: TGTGCCAGCAGTTTTTGGTCAGGGATGGATCAGCCCCAGCATTTT. It codes for CASSFWSGMDQPQHF.